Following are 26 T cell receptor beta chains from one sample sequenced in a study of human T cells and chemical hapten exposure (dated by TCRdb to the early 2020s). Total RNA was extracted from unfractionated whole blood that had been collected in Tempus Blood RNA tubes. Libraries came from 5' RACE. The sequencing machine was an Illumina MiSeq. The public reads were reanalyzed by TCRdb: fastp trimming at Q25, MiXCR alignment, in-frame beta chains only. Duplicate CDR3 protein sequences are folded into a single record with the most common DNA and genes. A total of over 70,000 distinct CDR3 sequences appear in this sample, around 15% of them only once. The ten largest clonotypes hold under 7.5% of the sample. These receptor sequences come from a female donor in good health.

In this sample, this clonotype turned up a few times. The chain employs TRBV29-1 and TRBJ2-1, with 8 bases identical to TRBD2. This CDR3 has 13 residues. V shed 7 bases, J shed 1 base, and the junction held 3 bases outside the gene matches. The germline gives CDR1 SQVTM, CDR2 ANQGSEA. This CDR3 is CSGSGGSYNEQFF. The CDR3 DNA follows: TGCAGCGGGTCGGGGGGGTCCTACAATGAGCAGTTCTTC.

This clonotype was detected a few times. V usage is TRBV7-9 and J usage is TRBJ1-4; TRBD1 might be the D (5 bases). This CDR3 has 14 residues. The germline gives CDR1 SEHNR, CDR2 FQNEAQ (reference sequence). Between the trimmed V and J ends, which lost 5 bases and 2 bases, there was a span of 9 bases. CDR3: CASSLQATNEKLFF. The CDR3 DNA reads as TGTGCCAGCAGCCTACAGGCGACTAATGAAAAACTGTTTTTT.

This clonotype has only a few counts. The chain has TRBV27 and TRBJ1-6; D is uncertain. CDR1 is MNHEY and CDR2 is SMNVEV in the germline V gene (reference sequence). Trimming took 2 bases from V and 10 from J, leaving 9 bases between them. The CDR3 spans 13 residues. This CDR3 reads CASSLSHKSPLHF. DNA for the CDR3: TGTGCCAGCAGTTTAAGTCACAAATCACCCCTCCACTTT.

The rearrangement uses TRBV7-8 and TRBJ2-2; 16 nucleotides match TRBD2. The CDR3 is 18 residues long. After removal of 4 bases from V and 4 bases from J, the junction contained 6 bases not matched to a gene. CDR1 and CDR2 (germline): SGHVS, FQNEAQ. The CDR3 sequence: CASSSVGLAGGGTGELFF. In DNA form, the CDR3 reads TGTGCCAGCAGCTCTGTGGGACTAGCGGGAGGGGGCACCGGGGAGCTGTTTTTT.

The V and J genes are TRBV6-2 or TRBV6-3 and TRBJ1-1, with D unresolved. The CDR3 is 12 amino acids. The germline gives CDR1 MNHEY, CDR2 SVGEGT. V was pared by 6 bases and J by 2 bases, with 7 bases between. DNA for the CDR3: TGTGCCAGCAGAACAATTAACACTGAAGCTTTCTTT. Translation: CASRTINTEAFF.

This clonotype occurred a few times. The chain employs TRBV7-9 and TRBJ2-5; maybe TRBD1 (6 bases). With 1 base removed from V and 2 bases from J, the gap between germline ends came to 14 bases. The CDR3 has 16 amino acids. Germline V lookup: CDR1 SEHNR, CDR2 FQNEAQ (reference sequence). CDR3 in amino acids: CASSLDRGQGQETQYF. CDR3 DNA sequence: TGTGCCAGCAGCTTAGATCGGGGACAAGGGCAAGAGACCCAGTACTTC.

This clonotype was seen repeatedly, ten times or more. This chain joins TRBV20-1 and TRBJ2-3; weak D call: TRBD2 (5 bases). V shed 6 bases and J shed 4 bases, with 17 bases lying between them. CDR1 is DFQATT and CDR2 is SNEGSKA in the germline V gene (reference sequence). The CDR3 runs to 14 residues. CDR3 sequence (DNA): TGCAGTGCGTACCCTCCGGAGGTCGCAGATACGCAGTATTTT. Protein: CSAYPPEVADTQYF.

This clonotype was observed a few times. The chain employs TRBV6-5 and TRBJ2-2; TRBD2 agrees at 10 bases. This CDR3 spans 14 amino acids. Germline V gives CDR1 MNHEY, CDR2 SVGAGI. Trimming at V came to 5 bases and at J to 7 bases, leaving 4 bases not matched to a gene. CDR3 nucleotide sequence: TGTGCCAGCAGTGAAGCGGGGGGGATCGGGGAGCTGTTTTTT. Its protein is CASSEAGGIGELFF.

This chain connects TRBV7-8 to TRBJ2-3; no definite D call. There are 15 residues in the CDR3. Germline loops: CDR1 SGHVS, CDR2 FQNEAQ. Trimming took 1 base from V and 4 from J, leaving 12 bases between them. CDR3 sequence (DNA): TGTGCCAGCAGCTTAGGATGGGGTTCAGCAGATACGCAGTATTTT. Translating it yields CASSLGWGSADTQYF.

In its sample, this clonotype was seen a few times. CDR3 amino acids: CATSKGRTSGRNEQFF. The CDR3 region has the DNA TGTGCCACCAGTAAGGGTCGGACTAGCGGGAGGAATGAGCAGTTCTTC. V and J are TRBV24-1 and TRBJ2-1; 14 bases fit TRBD2. Per germline, CDR1 KGHDR and CDR2 SFDVKD. This CDR3 comprises 16 residues. V shed 6 bases and J 7 bases; nucleotides not matched to a gene: 7.

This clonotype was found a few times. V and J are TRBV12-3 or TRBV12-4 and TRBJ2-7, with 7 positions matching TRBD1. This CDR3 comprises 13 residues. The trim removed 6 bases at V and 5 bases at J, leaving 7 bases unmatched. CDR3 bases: TGTGCCAGCAGCGAGACAGGGCAGGACGAGCAGTACTTC. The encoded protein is CASSETGQDEQYF.

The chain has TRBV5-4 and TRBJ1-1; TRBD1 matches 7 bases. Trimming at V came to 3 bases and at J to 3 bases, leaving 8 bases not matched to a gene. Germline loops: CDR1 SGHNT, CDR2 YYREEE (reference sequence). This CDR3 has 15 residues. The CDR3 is CASSSTTGLDTEAFF. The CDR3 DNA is TGTGCCAGCAGCTCTACGACAGGGTTGGACACTGAAGCTTTCTTT.

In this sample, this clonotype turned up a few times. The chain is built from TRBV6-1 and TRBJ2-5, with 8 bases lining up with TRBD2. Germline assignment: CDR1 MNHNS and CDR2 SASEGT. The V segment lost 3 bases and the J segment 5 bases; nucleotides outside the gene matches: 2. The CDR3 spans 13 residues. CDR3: CASSDPGGETQYF. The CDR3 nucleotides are TGTGCCAGCAGTGACCCGGGAGGGGAGACCCAGTACTTC.

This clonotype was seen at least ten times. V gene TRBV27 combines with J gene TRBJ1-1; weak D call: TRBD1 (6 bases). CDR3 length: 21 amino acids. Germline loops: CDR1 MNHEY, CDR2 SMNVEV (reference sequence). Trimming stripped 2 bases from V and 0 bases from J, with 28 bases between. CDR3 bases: TGTGCCAGCAGTTTACAGACCCCAAGGAGGGGGTTATTTGACCTGAACACTGAAGCTTTCTTT. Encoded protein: CASSLQTPRRGLFDLNTEAFF.

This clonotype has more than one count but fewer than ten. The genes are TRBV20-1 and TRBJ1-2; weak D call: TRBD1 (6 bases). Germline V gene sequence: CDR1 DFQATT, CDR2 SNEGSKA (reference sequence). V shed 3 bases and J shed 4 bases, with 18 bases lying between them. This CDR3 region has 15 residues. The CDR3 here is CSASPRDTPGYGYTF. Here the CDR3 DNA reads TGCAGTGCTAGCCCCCGGGACACCCCTGGCTATGGCTACACCTTC.

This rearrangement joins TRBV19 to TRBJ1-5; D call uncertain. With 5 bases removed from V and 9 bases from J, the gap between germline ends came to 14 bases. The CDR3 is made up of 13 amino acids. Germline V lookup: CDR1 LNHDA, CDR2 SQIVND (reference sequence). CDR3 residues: CASSERPAPPQHF. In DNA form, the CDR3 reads TGTGCCAGTAGTGAGCGGCCAGCCCCGCCCCAGCATTTT.

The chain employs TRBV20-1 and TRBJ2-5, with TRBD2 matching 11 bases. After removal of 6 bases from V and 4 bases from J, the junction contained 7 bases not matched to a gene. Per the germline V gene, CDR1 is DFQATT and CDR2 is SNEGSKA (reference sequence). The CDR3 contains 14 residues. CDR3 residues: CSASLAGGRETQYF. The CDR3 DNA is TGCAGTGCCTCTCTAGCGGGAGGTCGAGAGACCCAGTACTTC.

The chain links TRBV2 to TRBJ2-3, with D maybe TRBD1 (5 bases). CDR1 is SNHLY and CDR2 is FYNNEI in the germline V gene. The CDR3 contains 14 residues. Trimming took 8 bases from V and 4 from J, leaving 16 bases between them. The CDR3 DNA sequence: TGTGCCAGCCCCGGCAGGCAGGGCGCAGATACGCAGTATTTT. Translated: CASPGRQGADTQYF.

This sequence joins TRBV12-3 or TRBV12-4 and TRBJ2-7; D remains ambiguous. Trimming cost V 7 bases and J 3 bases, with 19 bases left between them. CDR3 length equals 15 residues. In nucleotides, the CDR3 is TGTGCCAGCACCTCTCCCAACGTGGGCCTCTACGAGCAGTACTTC. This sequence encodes CASTSPNVGLYEQYF.

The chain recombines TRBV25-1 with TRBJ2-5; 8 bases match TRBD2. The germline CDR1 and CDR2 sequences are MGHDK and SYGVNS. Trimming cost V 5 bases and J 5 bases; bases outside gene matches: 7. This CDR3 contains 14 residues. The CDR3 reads CASSWGAGAETQYF. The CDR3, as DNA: TGTGCCAGCAGTTGGGGAGCGGGAGCGGAGACCCAGTACTTC.

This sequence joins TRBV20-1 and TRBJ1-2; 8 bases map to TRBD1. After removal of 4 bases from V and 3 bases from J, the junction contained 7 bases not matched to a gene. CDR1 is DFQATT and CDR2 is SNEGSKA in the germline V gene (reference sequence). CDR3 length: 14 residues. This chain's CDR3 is CSATGQVGDYGYTF. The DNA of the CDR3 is TGCAGTGCTACGGGACAGGTCGGGGACTATGGCTACACCTTC.

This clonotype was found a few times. The CDR3 is CSATSGLEGGRTDTQYF. The CDR3 DNA sequence: TGCAGTGCTACCTCCGGTTTAGAGGGGGGGCGGACAGATACGCAGTATTTT. The chain carries TRBV20-1 and TRBJ2-3; perhaps TRBD2 as D (7 bases). Trimming removed 4 bases at V and 3 bases at J, with 23 bases between. Germline lookup yields CDR1 DFQATT and CDR2 SNEGSKA (reference sequence). The CDR3 totals 17 residues.

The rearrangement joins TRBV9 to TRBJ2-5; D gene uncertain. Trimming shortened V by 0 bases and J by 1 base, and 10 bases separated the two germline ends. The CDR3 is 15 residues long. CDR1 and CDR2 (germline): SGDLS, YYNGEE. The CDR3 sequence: CASSVATWSQETQYF. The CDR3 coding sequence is TGTGCCAGCAGCGTAGCTACGTGGAGCCAAGAGACCCAGTACTTC.

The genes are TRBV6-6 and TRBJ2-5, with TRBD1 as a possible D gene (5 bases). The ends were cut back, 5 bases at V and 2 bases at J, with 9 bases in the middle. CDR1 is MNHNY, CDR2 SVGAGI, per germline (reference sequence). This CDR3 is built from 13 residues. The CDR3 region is CASSRQLQETQYF. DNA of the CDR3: TGTGCCAGCAGTCGACAGTTACAAGAGACCCAGTACTTC.

The CDR3 DNA follows: TGTGCCAGCAGCCAAGGGGGGGGGGGCAATGAGCAGTTCTTC. This sequence encodes CASSQGGGGNEQFF. The genes are TRBV3-1 and TRBJ2-1; 7 nucleotides line up with TRBD2. J gave up 6 bases and V 1 base, and 3 bases lay outside the gene matches. Germline CDR1 reads LGHDT; CDR2 reads YNNKEL (reference sequence). CDR3 length: 14 amino acids.

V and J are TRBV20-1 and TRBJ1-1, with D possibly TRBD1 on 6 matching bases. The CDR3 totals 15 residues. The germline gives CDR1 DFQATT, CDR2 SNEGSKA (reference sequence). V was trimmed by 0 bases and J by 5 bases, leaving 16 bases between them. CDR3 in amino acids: CSARDRSGVRTEAFF. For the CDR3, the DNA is TGCAGTGCTAGAGATCGTTCAGGGGTCCGGACTGAAGCTTTCTTT.